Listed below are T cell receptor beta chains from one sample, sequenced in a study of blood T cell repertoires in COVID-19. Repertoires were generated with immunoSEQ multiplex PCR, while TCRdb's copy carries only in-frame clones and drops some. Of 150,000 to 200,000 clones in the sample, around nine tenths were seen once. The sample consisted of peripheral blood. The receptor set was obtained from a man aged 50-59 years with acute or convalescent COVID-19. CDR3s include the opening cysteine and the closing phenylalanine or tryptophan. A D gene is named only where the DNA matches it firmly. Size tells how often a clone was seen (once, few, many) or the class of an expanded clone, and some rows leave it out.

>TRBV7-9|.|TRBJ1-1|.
TGTGCCAGCAGCCCCAACGGGGGGAACACTGAAGCTTTCTTT
CASSPNGGNTEAFF
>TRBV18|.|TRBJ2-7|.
TGTGCCAGCTCACCATTTGAGGGAGCCTCCTACGAGCAGTACTTC
CASSPFEGASYEQYF
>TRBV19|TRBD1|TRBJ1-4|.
TGTGCCAGTCGAGGGGGACAGGGTGCAACTAATGAAAAACTGTTTTTT
CASRGGQGATNEKLFF
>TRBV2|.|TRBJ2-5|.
TGTGCCACCGCATACGGGGAGACCCAGTACTTC
CATAYGETQYF
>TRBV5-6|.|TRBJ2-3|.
TGTGCCAGCAGCGCGGGGACTCACACAGATACGCAGTATTTT
CASSAGTHTDTQYF
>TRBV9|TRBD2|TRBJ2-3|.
TGTGCCAGCAGCGGGATAGCGGGAGGGGTAGATACGCAGTATTTT
CASSGIAGGVDTQYF
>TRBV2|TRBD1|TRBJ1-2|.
TGTGCCAGCACCCGCGGGACAGAATATGGCTACACCTTC
CASTRGTEYGYTF
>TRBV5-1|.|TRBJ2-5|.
TGCGCCAGCAGCTTCCGGGACAACCTCCAAGAGACCCAGTACTTC
CASSFRDNLQETQYF
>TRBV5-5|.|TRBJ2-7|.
TGTGCCAGCAGCCCGTCGACAGGTTGGGCCTACGAGCAGTACTTC
CASSPSTGWAYEQYF
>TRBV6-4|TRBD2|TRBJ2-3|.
TGTGCCAGCAGTGACTCGGGGCGGGAGACAGATACGCAGTATTTT
CASSDSGRETDTQYF
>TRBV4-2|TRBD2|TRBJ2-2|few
TGTGCCAGCAGCCAAGTCCCCAGCGGGGGCCCGAACACCGGGGAGCTGTTTTTT
CASSQVPSGGPNTGELFF
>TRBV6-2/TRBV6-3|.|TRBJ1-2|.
TGTGCCAGCAGCCGAAAGGGGCTTAGCTACACCTTC
CASSRKGLSYTF
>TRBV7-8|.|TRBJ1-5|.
TGTGCCAGCAGCTTAGAGTGGCAAGTGACACCCCAGCATTTT
CASSLEWQVTPQHF
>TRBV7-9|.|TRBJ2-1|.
TGTGCCAGCAGCCCGCCCAGGACAGAGCACTCCTACAATGAGCAGTTCTTC
CASSPPRTEHSYNEQFF
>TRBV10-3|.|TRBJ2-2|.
TGTGCCACCGGGCGATTGAGGGAAACCGGGGAGCTGTTTTTT
CATGRLRETGELFF
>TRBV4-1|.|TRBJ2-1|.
TGCGCCAGCAGCCAGACTCCGGGGGATGAGCAGTTCTTC
CASSQTPGDEQFF
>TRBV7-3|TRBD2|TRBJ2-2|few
TGTGCCAGCAGCTACTCAGGGACTAGCGAGAACACCGGGGAGCTGTTTTTT
CASSYSGTSENTGELFF
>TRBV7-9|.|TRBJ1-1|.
TGTGCCAGCAGCTTAGGCACAAACACTGAAGCTTTCTTT
CASSLGTNTEAFF
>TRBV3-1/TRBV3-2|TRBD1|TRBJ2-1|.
TGTGCCAGCAGCCAAACCCCACCCTACCGGGACAGCTCCTACAATGAGCAGTTCTTC
CASSQTPPYRDSSYNEQFF
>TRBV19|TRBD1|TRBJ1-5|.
TGTGCCAGTGTAGGTGAGGGGGCAAGGCAGCCCCAGCATTTT
CASVGEGARQPQHF
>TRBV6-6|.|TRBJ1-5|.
TGTGCCAGCAGGTTAGGACAGATCAATCAGCCCCAGCATTTT
CASRLGQINQPQHF
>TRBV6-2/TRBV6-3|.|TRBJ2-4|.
TGTGCCAGCAGTTACGAGGGTGGCAAAAACATTCAGTACTTC
CASSYEGGKNIQYF
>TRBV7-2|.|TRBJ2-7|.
TGTGCCAGCAGCTTAGCGCCCAGTATCTACGAGCAGTACTTC
CASSLAPSIYEQYF
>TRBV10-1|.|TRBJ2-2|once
TGCGCCAGCAGTTTTGGGACTTCGAACACCGGGGAGCTGTTTTTT
CASSFGTSNTGELFF
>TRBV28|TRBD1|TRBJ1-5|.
TGTGCCAGCAGCCCTACAGGGGCCCCCAATCAGCCCCAGCATTTT
CASSPTGAPNQPQHF
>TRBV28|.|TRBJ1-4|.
TGTGCCAGCAGTCCTTCCTCAGGGGAAAAACTGTTTTTT
CASSPSSGEKLFF
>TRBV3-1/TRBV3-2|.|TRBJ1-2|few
TGTGCCAGCAGCCAAGGGGGACTAGGAGGCTACACCTTC
CASSQGGLGGYTF
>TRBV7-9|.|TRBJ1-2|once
TGTGCCAGCAGCTTAGGGCGGGGACCGAGGAACTATGGCTACACCTTC
CASSLGRGPRNYGYTF
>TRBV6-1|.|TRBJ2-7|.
TGTGCCAGCAGTGAAGGGCCCCCGGGAGTGGGCTACGAGCAGTACTTC
CASSEGPPGVGYEQYF
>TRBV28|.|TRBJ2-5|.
TGTGCCAGCAGTCCCAGGCAGGGGCCCCAAGAGACCCAGTACTTC
CASSPRQGPQETQYF
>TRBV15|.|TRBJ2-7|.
TGTGCCACCAGCAGGTGGCTCTCCTACGAGCAGTACTTC
CATSRWLSYEQYF
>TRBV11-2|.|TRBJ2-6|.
TGTGCCAGCAGCTTAGCAGGCTCTGGGGCCAACGTCCTGACTTTC
CASSLAGSGANVLTF
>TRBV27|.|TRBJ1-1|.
TGTGCCAGCAGCCGATCACAAAACACTGAAGCTTTCTTT
CASSRSQNTEAFF
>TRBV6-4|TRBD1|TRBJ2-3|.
TGTGCCAGCAGTTTCCAGGGGGCAGATACGCAGTATTTT
CASSFQGADTQYF
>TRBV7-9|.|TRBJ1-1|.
TGTGCCAGCAGCCGCAGGGACACTGAAGCTTTCTTT
CASSRRDTEAFF
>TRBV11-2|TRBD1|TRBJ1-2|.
TGTGCCAGCAGCCATGAGACAGGGCGATCTAACTATGGCTACACCTTC
CASSHETGRSNYGYTF
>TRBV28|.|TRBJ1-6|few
TGTGCCAGCAGTTCGGGAGTACCGGGGGGATTTTATTCGGGTAATTCACCCCTCCACTTT
CASSSGVPGGFYSGNSPLHF
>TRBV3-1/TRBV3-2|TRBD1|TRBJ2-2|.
TGTGCCAGCAGCCCCCGGGACAGGAACACCGGGGAGCTGTTTTTT
CASSPRDRNTGELFF
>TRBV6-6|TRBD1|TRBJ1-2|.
TGTGCCAGCAGACCAGACAGGGGTTATGGCTACACCTTC
CASRPDRGYGYTF
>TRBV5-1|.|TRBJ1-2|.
TGCGCCAGCAGCTTGGCAAGCAGGGGCGGTGGGTCCTACACCTTC
CASSLASRGGGSYTF
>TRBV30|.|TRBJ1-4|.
TGTGCCTGGTGCGGATCCTTTGCCGTCGGCGAAAAACTGTTTTTT
CAWCGSFAVGEKLFF
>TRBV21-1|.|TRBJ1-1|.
TGTGCCAGCAGCAAAGATCAAGGAGTTTCGAACACTGAAGCTTTCTTT
CASSKDQGVSNTEAFF
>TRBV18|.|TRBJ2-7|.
TGTGCCAGCTCACCACTAGAAGACAGTACCTACGAGCAGTACTTC
CASSPLEDSTYEQYF
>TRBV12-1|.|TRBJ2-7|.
TGTGCCAGCAGCTGTCCAGGGGTTGTTTCCTACGAGCAGTACTTC
CASSCPGVVSYEQYF
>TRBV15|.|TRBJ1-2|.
TGTGCCACCAGCAGAGAGGCTACGCGGGGGGCGAATAACTATGGCTACACCTTC
CATSREATRGANNYGYTF
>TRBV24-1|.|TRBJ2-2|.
TGTGCCACCAGTGATCCCGACTACTGGAACACCGGGGAGCTGTTTTTT
CATSDPDYWNTGELFF